Below, 13 T cell receptor beta chains from the same sample are listed, as sequenced in a study of blood T cell repertoires in COVID-19. Clones were read by immunoSEQ multiplex PCR, and TCRdb kept only the in-frame ones, dropping some. The data show roughly 130,000 clones, around 80% seen once. The sample taken for sequencing was peripheral blood. The receptors here all came from a man aged 45-65 years with acute or convalescent COVID-19.

This chain links TRBV29-1 with TRBJ1-2; D is undetermined. Germline lookup yields CDR1 SQVTM and CDR2 ANQGSEA. The CDR3 consists of 13 residues. V lost 7 bases and J lost 3, with 15 bases in between. Here the CDR3 reads CSALLKRHYGYTF. The CDR3 DNA reads as TGCAGCGCCCTACTTAAGCGACACTATGGCTACACCTTC.

The chain carries TRBV28 and TRBJ1-2; no reliable D call. The germline gives CDR1 MDHEN, CDR2 SYDVKM. This CDR3 contains 12 residues. V was trimmed by 5 bases and J by 6 bases, leaving 10 bases between them. CDR3 DNA: TGTGCCAGCAGTCCACAAATGGATGGCTACACCTTC. It codes for CASSPQMDGYTF.

The rearrangement joins TRBV10-1 to TRBJ2-1, with TRBD2 matching over 11 bases. Losses at the gene ends were 5 bases for V and 0 bases for J; bases not matched to a gene: 6. CDR1 WNHNN and CDR2 SYGVQD come from the germline V gene (reference sequence). This CDR3 spans 17 amino acids. CDR3 bases: TGCGCCAGCAGTAGTAGCGGGGGGGAGAGCTCCTACAATGAGCAGTTCTTC. This gives the protein CASSSSGGESSYNEQFF.

This clone has a single count. V gene TRBV29-1 combines with J gene TRBJ1-1; D is unclear. Trimming removed 7 bases from V and 4 bases from J, with 10 bases in between. Germline loops: CDR1 SQVTM, CDR2 ANQGSEA. This CDR3 spans 11 amino acids. The CDR3 protein is CSARQLTEAFF. CDR3 coding DNA: TGCAGCGCTAGACAACTCACTGAAGCTTTCTTT.

A single count supports this clone. The V call is TRBV6-6, the J call TRBJ2-7; maybe TRBD2 (5 bases). Germline V gene sequence: CDR1 MNHNY, CDR2 SVGAGI (reference sequence). The CDR3 totals 14 residues. With 4 bases removed from V and 2 bases from J, the gap between germline ends came to 12 bases. CDR3 nucleotide sequence: TGTGCCAGCAGTTTAGGACGGGGAGCCTACGAGCAGTACGTC. It yields the protein CASSLGRGAYEQYV.

This chain links TRBV2 with TRBJ2-2; D is perhaps TRBD1 (6 bases). The V gene's germline CDR1 is SNHLY and CDR2 FYNNEI. Trimming cost V 8 bases and J 1 base, with 11 bases left between them. CDR3 length: 14 amino acids. This CDR3 is CASERTENTGELFF. In nucleotides, the CDR3 is TGTGCCAGCGAAAGGACAGAGAACACCGGGGAGCTGTTTTTT.

The rearrangement links TRBV7-2 to TRBJ2-7, with 8 bases matching TRBD2. The CDR3 sequence is 15 residues long. Unmatched junction bases numbered 6, after V lost 3 bases and J lost 2 bases. Germline V CDR1 and CDR2: SGHTA, FQGNSA. Written as DNA, the CDR3 is TGTGCCAGCAGCTTGAAGCCGGGGGGGACCTACGAGCAGTACTTC. Translating gives CASSLKPGGTYEQYF.

The chain recombines TRBV11-2 with TRBJ1-2; 7 positions match TRBD1. CDR1 and CDR2 from the germline V gene are SGHAT and FQNNGV. The CDR3 has 16 residues. With 3 bases clipped from V and 8 bases from J, the junction kept 15 bases outside the gene matches. The CDR3 DNA reads TGTGCCAGCAGCTTTGAAGGGACAGCCTCAACCAACGGCTACACCTTC. Protein sequence: CASSFEGTASTNGYTF. Supplemented by reference TRBV11-2 and TRBJ1-2, the full variable domain reads EAGVAQSPRYKIIEKRQSVAFWCNPISGHATLYWYQQILGQGPKLLIQFQNNGVVDDSQLPKDRFSAERLKGVDSTLKIQPAKLEDSAVYLCASSFEGTASTNGYTFGSGTRLTVV.

The chain couples TRBV11-2 to TRBJ2-7, with D perhaps TRBD2 (5 bases). The CDR3 spans 13 residues. In germline, CDR1 is SGHAT, CDR2 FQNNGV. V was shortened by 1 base and J by 6 bases, with 10 bases between the two germline ends. The CDR3, as DNA: TGTGCCAGCAGCTTAGTCGGACGGGGCGAGCAGTACGTC. Translated, it gives CASSLVGRGEQYV.

This chain connects TRBV4-1 to TRBJ1-2; TRBD1 aligns across 12 bases. With V trimmed by 6 bases and J by 8 bases, 4 bases remained unmatched. The CDR3 runs 13 residues. The germline CDR1 and CDR2 sequences are MGHRA and YSYEKL. CDR3 nucleotides: TGCGCCAGCAGGGGACAGGGGGCGCGAGGCTACACCTTC. It is translated as CASRGQGARGYTF.

This clone was observed a few times. The chain couples TRBV4-2 to TRBJ2-1; D remains unclear. Trimming shortened V by 0 bases and J by 5 bases, and 11 bases separated the two germline ends. The CDR3 is 15 residues long. The V gene's germline CDR1 is LGHNA and CDR2 YNFKEQ. In nucleotides, the CDR3 is TGTGCCAGCAGCCAAGATCCCCTGTTTAACAATGAGCAGTTCTTC. Its protein product is CASSQDPLFNNEQFF.

This clone was detected a few times. The chain employs TRBV10-1 and TRBJ1-4; D is undetermined. From germline, CDR1 is WNHNN and CDR2 SYGVQD (reference sequence). The V end lost 3 bases, the J end lost 6 bases, and 11 bases lay between the germline ends. The CDR3 loop spans 14 amino acids. The DNA of the CDR3 is TGCGCCAGCAGTGACCCGGACGGGGATGAAAAACTGTTTTTT. Protein sequence: CASSDPDGDEKLFF.

The chain has TRBV29-1 and TRBJ2-1; 10 nucleotides match TRBD1. Germline lookup yields CDR1 SQVTM and CDR2 ANQGSEA. The CDR3 consists of 13 residues. The V segment lost 6 bases and the J segment 3 bases; nucleotides outside the gene matches: 2. Here the CDR3 DNA reads TGCAGCGTCGGGACAGGGGACTACAATGAGCAGTTCTTC. Its translation is CSVGTGDYNEQFF.